The sequence of this TCR beta chain was determined in a study of immune cell composition in non-small cell lung cancer. Study context: Lung adenocarcinoma or squamous carcinoma made up most tumours.

Profiled with immunoSEQ multiplex PCR; TCRdb holds only in-frame clones, not every one. The repertoire consists of 15,000 or so clones, with roughly two thirds occurring once and the leading ten covering around 8%. CDR3 length: 17 residues. CDR1 SGHDT and CDR2 YYEEEE come from the germline V gene. Trimming left V 2 bases short and J 0 bases short, with 17 bases between. About this clone itself: Its antigen is currently unknown.

Study conclusions and caveats: Top 10 clone scores and clonality were higher in squamous than adenocarcinoma. TIL tumour reactivity correlated with maximal tumour-associated clone frequency in adenocarcinoma.

This receptor was identified in a human donor with non-small cell lung cancer. The gene calls are TRBV5-6 and TRBJ2-5, with D possibly matching TRBD2 (5 bases). The sequencing sample was made of lung tumor tissue. The CDR3 loop is CASSFPTEGIYQETQYF. DNA for the CDR3: TGTGCCAGCAGCTTTCCAACAGAGGGAATTTACCAAGAGACCCAGTACTTC.